The entry that follows covers one T cell receptor beta chain sequence. Its antigen is undetermined. The data derive from a study of shared clonotypes between healthy human individuals. Findings of the study overall: Memory subsets had estimated richness that was generally smaller than that of naive subsets.

Trimming took 1 base from V and 4 from J, leaving 7 bases between them. This CDR3 spans 14 amino acids. Per the germline V gene, CDR1 is LNHNV and CDR2 is YYDKDF (reference sequence). Only in-frame clones appear in the TCRdb table, and some are missing; sequencing was by immunoSEQ multiplex PCR. In the table there are about 2 million clones, about 95% of which are singletons. CD45RO-negative, CCR7-selected cells formed the naive CD8 fraction, which excluded terminally differentiated effector memory CD45RA+ cells. The chain carries TRBV15 and TRBJ2-2; a weak D match, TRBD1 (6 bases). The TCR comes from a man in his late teens or twenties in good health. The sample was naive CD8+ T cells sorted from blood. The DNA for the CDR3 is TGTGCCACCAGCAGAGGGACAGCCACCGGGGAGCTGTTTTTT. This encodes CATSRGTATGELFF. The whole variable domain, filled in from reference TRBV15 and TRBJ2-2, reads DAMVIQNPRYQVTQFGKPVTLSCSQTLNHNVMYWYQQKSSQAPKLLFHYYDKDFNNEADTPDNFQSRRPNTSFCFLDIRSPGLGDTAMYLCATSRGTATGELFFGEGSRLTVL.